This TCR beta chain originates from a study of high-grade serous ovarian cancer treatment subgroups. Overall study results and limits: Tumors within one patient showed repertoire similarity of about 0.11 to 0.79.

As regards this clone: What it binds is not known.

Tumor samples were taken before definitive surgery or chemotherapy. Generated by immunoSEQ multiplex PCR, the TCRdb table keeps only in-frame clones and is missing some. The sample contains 4,500 to 6,000 clones, over 55% of which appear only once. The CDR3 runs 15 residues. The germline CDR1 and CDR2 sequences are LNHDA and SQIVND (reference sequence). V lost 7 bases and J lost 5; bases outside the gene matches: 8. This chain uses TRBV19 with TRBJ1-5, with TRBD1 identical over 10 bases. This receptor was obtained from a human donor with high-grade serous ovarian cancer. Material: tumor tissue. DNA of the CDR3: TGTGCCAGTACCGATCCGGACAGGGGGGATCAGCCCCAGCATTTT. This sequence encodes CASTDPDRGDQPQHF.